Only one count was recorded for the clone carrying this TCR beta chain. The sample comes from a study of blood T cell repertoires in COVID-19. Study-wide background: Nucleic acid was either cDNA or gDNA, and it came from T cells, B-cell-depleted T cells, or PBMCs.

Germline assignment: CDR1 PRHDT and CDR2 FYEKMQ (reference sequence). Losses at the gene ends were 3 bases for V and 3 bases for J; bases not matched to a gene: 13. The CDR3 has 18 amino acids. Original processing notes: Estimated nucleated cell counts came from reference gene primer amplification. Measured with immunoSEQ multiplex PCR; TCRdb has only the in-frame clones, and not every one. The DNA was the basis for D and trimming; V, J and clone size are from that table. The sample has 200,000 to 250,000 clones, more than 75% seen once. The TCR sequence derives from a man between 50 and 59 years old with acute or convalescent COVID-19. The source material was peripheral blood. The chain is built from TRBV13 and TRBJ2-2; 7 nucleotides match TRBD1. DNA for the CDR3: TGTGCCAGCAGCTTCTCTATCCTGGACAGGCTATACACCGGGGAGCTGTTTTTT. It specifies CASSFSILDRLYTGELFF.